This T cell receptor beta chain was sequenced for a study of patients and donors after allogeneic stem cell transplantation. MiXCR, run by TCRdb on the RT-PCR reads, gives a single entry per CDR3 protein. The sample includes around 170,000 distinct CDR3 sequences, approximately 24% of them seen just once. The sequenced material came from blood, either unsorted or a sorted T cell fraction (not recorded which). The clonotype comes from a human donor who was either an allogeneic HSCT recipient or a stem cell or donor lymphocyte infusion donor (not recorded which). It is not recorded whose cells these are; they may come from a transplant donor.

The CDR3 here is CASSAGGFWRSTEAFF. The CDR3 DNA follows: TGTGCCAGCAGCGCCGGAGGGTTCTGGAGGTCTACTGAAGCTTTCTTT. The chain employs TRBV9 and TRBJ1-1; D is ambiguous. The germline V gene encodes CDR1 SGDLS and CDR2 YYNGEE. V gave up 3 bases and J gave up 5 bases, with 20 bases separating them. This CDR3 has 16 residues. Complete variable domain (other parts from reference TRBV9 and TRBJ1-1): DSGVTQTPKHLITATGQRVTLRCSPRSGDLSVYWYQQSLDQGLQFLIQYYNGEERAKGNILERFSAQQFPDLHSELNLSSLELGDSALYFCASSAGGFWRSTEAFFGQGTRLTVV.